This TCR beta chain is drawn from a study of blood T cell repertoires in COVID-19. Clones were read by immunoSEQ multiplex PCR, and TCRdb kept only the in-frame ones, dropping some. The table lists 120,000 to 150,000 clones, approximately 87% of them singletons. This CDR3 region has 13 residues. CDR1 SEHNR and CDR2 FQNEAQ come from the germline V gene (reference sequence). The germline V and J ends were trimmed by 5 bases and 6 bases, with 11 bases remaining between them. The source material was peripheral blood. This sequence originates from a woman in her 50s with active or convalescent COVID-19. This chain joins TRBV7-9 and TRBJ2-1, with D maybe TRBD2 (5 bases). The CDR3 region has the DNA TGTGCCAGCAGCCACGTAACTAGCAATGAGCAGTTCTTC. Protein product: CASSHVTSNEQFF.